This T cell receptor beta chain originates from a study of shared clonotypes between healthy human individuals. TCRdb keeps only in-frame clones here, not all; method: immunoSEQ multiplex PCR. The sample holds some 1.4 million clones, 95% to 97% seen once. V shed 1 base and J shed 8 bases, with 15 bases lying between them. Per the germline V gene, CDR1 is LNHDA and CDR2 is SQIVND (reference sequence). The CDR3 length is 15 residues. Adults of Caucasian background living in Nashville, Tennessee made up all donors. Sequenced material: naive CD4+ T cells sorted from blood. Stated subset: CD45RA+ positively selected. The clonotype was recovered from a man younger than 40 in good health. The chain uses TRBV19 and TRBJ2-1; the D is unclear. The CDR3 protein is CASSIAGPAGDEQFF. The CDR3, as DNA: TGTGCCAGTAGTATAGCTGGGCCCGCTGGCGATGAGCAGTTCTTC.